This T cell receptor beta chain was captured in a study of molecular identifiers for immune sequencing clone quantification. In this sample, this clonotype turned up a few times. Its specificity is not known. TCRdb re-analysed the PCR reads in MiXCR, keeping a single row per CDR3 protein. Among about 640,000 distinct CDR3 sequences listed, 15% to 20% were seen once. Germline CDR1 SGHNT, CDR2 YYREEE (reference sequence). Trimming removed 1 base at V and 1 base at J, with 12 bases between. This CDR3 is 15 amino acids long. Overall study results and limits: Jurkat TCR RNA spiked in from one cell could reportedly be detected among approximately 980,000 naive cells.

J is TRBJ2-7 and V is TRBV5-4; tentatively, D is TRBD1 (6 bases). This TCR was recovered from a human donor in good health. Some libraries in this study had Jurkat cell RNA spiked in. Sequenced input: naive CD8+ T cells from blood, with Jurkat cell RNA spiked in. The sample's subset: FACS-sorted CD8+CD4-CCR7+CD45RA+ naive T cells. In DNA form, the CDR3 reads TGTGCCAGCAGCTTGAAGGGGGAGCCTTCCTACGAGCAGTACTTC. Translating it yields CASSLKGEPSYEQYF.